The rows below give T cell receptor beta chains drawn from one sample of a study of blood T cell repertoires in COVID-19. Produced via immunoSEQ multiplex PCR; TCRdb's table is partial and in-frame only. This repertoire shows 150,000 to 200,000 clones, 88% found once; its top ten account for roughly 10%. Sequencing input: PBMCs or T cells enriched from blood (not recorded which). The origin of the receptors is a woman aged 18-30 years who had recovered from COVID-19. CDR3s include the opening cysteine and the closing phenylalanine or tryptophan. The D gene is left open where the match is weak. A row's size may be missing; if present it is once, few, many or a size class.

clone size: few
V gene: TRBV7-2
D gene: .
J gene: TRBJ1-1
CDR3 protein: CASSLSNQGGTEAFF
CDR3 DNA: TGTGCCAGCAGCTTATCGAACCAGGGCGGCACTGAAGCTTTCTTT

clone size: .
V gene: TRBV19
D gene: TRBD1
J gene: TRBJ1-4
CDR3 protein: CASSGQGWGEKLFF
CDR3 DNA: TGTGCCAGTAGTGGACAGGGCTGGGGCGAAAAACTGTTTTTT

clone size: once
V gene: TRBV10-3
D gene: .
J gene: TRBJ1-1
CDR3 protein: CAITPGLLGTEAFF
CDR3 DNA: TGTGCCATCACCCCGGGACTTCTTGGCACTGAAGCTTTCTTT

clone size: .
V gene: TRBV28
D gene: TRBD1
J gene: TRBJ1-2
CDR3 protein: CASSWDRRYGYTF
CDR3 DNA: TGTGCCAGCAGCTGGGACAGACGCTATGGCTACACCTTC

clone size: .
V gene: TRBV30
D gene: TRBD2
J gene: TRBJ2-1
CDR3 protein: CAFKHVAGAREQFF
CDR3 DNA: TGTGCCTTCAAACACGTAGCGGGAGCGCGGGAGCAGTTCTTC

clone size: .
V gene: TRBV2
D gene: .
J gene: TRBJ2-3
CDR3 protein: CASTEGSPAPDTQYF
CDR3 DNA: TGTGCCAGCACCGAGGGTTCCCCCGCTCCGGATACGCAGTATTTT

clone size: .
V gene: TRBV19
D gene: TRBD1
J gene: TRBJ2-2
CDR3 protein: CASIGTGGTGELFF
CDR3 DNA: TGTGCCAGTATTGGGACAGGGGGTACCGGGGAGCTGTTTTTT

clone size: .
V gene: TRBV7-9
D gene: .
J gene: TRBJ2-5
CDR3 protein: CASSSDRVWETQYF
CDR3 DNA: TGTGCCAGCAGCTCCGACCGGGTATGGGAGACCCAGTACTTC

clone size: many
V gene: TRBV5-1
D gene: .
J gene: TRBJ2-7
CDR3 protein: CASSLVSSYEQYF
CDR3 DNA: TGCGCCAGCAGCTTGGTCAGCTCCTACGAGCAGTACTTC

clone size: .
V gene: TRBV20-1
D gene: .
J gene: TRBJ1-2
CDR3 protein: CSASIGTLGGYTF
CDR3 DNA: TGCAGTGCGAGTATCGGGACACTCGGAGGCTACACCTTC

clone size: .
V gene: TRBV28
D gene: TRBD2
J gene: TRBJ2-1
CDR3 protein: CASSFSSGGSSYNEQFF
CDR3 DNA: TGTGCCAGCAGTTTTTCTAGCGGGGGAAGCTCCTACAATGAGCAGTTCTTC

clone size: .
V gene: TRBV7-9
D gene: TRBD1
J gene: TRBJ1-4
CDR3 protein: CASSSDRDAEKLFF
CDR3 DNA: TGTGCCAGCAGTTCCGACAGGGATGCTGAAAAACTGTTTTTT

clone size: once
V gene: TRBV6-5
D gene: TRBD1
J gene: TRBJ2-1
CDR3 protein: CASSQGAFYEQFF
CDR3 DNA: TGTGCCAGCAGCCAGGGGGCATTCTATGAGCAGTTCTTC

clone size: .
V gene: TRBV28
D gene: .
J gene: TRBJ1-2
CDR3 protein: CASRTTSVTVFYGYTF
CDR3 DNA: TGTGCCAGCAGGACGACTTCAGTGACGGTATTTTATGGCTACACCTTC

clone size: .
V gene: TRBV7-9
D gene: .
J gene: TRBJ2-7
CDR3 protein: CASSLVLGQNYEQYF
CDR3 DNA: TGTGCCAGCAGCTTAGTTTTAGGACAGAACTACGAGCAGTACTTC

clone size: .
V gene: TRBV21-1
D gene: .
J gene: TRBJ2-5
CDR3 protein: CASSKRHRVSETQYF
CDR3 DNA: TGTGCCAGCAGCAAACGGCACAGGGTCTCAGAGACCCAGTACTTC

clone size: .
V gene: TRBV7-2
D gene: .
J gene: TRBJ2-5
CDR3 protein: CASSFNLGGETQYF
CDR3 DNA: TGTGCCAGCAGCTTCAACCTAGGGGGAGAGACCCAGTACTTC

clone size: .
V gene: TRBV24-1
D gene: TRBD2
J gene: TRBJ2-2
CDR3 protein: CATSEGGWQGNTGELFF
CDR3 DNA: TGTGCCACCAGTGAGGGAGGGTGGCAGGGGAACACCGGGGAGCTGTTTTTT

clone size: .
V gene: TRBV6-1
D gene: .
J gene: TRBJ2-7
CDR3 protein: CASSDSGRQYF
CDR3 DNA: TGTGCCAGCAGTGATTCGGGGAGGCAGTACTTC

clone size: .
V gene: TRBV6-1
D gene: TRBD2
J gene: TRBJ2-7
CDR3 protein: CASSESLAVSYEQYF
CDR3 DNA: TGTGCCAGCAGTGAAAGCCTAGCGGTCTCCTACGAGCAGTACTTC

clone size: .
V gene: TRBV3-1/TRBV3-2
D gene: TRBD1
J gene: TRBJ1-6
CDR3 protein: CASSQRQGNSPLHF
CDR3 DNA: TGTGCCAGCAGCCAGCGACAGGGTAATTCACCCCTCCACTTT

clone size: .
V gene: TRBV27
D gene: .
J gene: TRBJ2-2
CDR3 protein: CASSLWSANTGELFF
CDR3 DNA: TGTGCCAGCAGTTTATGGTCGGCGAACACCGGGGAGCTGTTTTTT

clone size: few
V gene: TRBV9
D gene: TRBD1
J gene: TRBJ2-2
CDR3 protein: CASSGRTGTGELFF
CDR3 DNA: TGTGCCAGCAGCGGTCGGACAGGCACCGGGGAGCTGTTTTTT

clone size: many
V gene: TRBV28
D gene: TRBD2
J gene: TRBJ2-3
CDR3 protein: CASSVASGLPAGADTQYF
CDR3 DNA: TGTGCCAGCAGCGTCGCTAGCGGGCTCCCCGCAGGAGCAGATACGCAGTATTTT

clone size: .
V gene: TRBV28
D gene: TRBD1
J gene: TRBJ2-7
CDR3 protein: CASALTGTVNYEQYF
CDR3 DNA: TGTGCCAGCGCCCTTACCGGGACAGTCAACTACGAGCAGTACTTC

clone size: .
V gene: TRBV2
D gene: .
J gene: TRBJ1-2
CDR3 protein: CASSGSGLYGYTF
CDR3 DNA: TGTGCCAGCAGTGGTTCAGGGCTCTATGGCTACACCTTC

clone size: .
V gene: TRBV7-2
D gene: TRBD1
J gene: TRBJ1-1
CDR3 protein: CASSTRQGRTEAFF
CDR3 DNA: TGTGCCAGCAGCACGAGACAGGGTCGGACTGAAGCTTTCTTT

clone size: .
V gene: TRBV7-3
D gene: .
J gene: TRBJ1-4
CDR3 protein: CASSLTGDEKLFF
CDR3 DNA: TGTGCCAGCAGCTTAACAGGAGATGAAAAACTGTTTTTT

clone size: once
V gene: TRBV9
D gene: .
J gene: TRBJ1-1
CDR3 protein: CASSVGREFTEAFF
CDR3 DNA: TGTGCCAGCAGCGTGGGGAGGGAATTCACTGAAGCTTTCTTT

clone size: .
V gene: TRBV18
D gene: TRBD1
J gene: TRBJ1-4
CDR3 protein: CASSQGQDNEKLFF
CDR3 DNA: TGTGCCAGCTCACAGGGACAGGATAATGAAAAACTGTTTTTT

clone size: .
V gene: TRBV5-6
D gene: .
J gene: TRBJ1-1
CDR3 protein: CASSFLGAGNTEAFF
CDR3 DNA: TGTGCCAGCAGCTTCCTGGGGGCGGGGAACACTGAAGCTTTCTTT

clone size: .
V gene: TRBV5-5
D gene: TRBD2
J gene: TRBJ2-1
CDR3 protein: CASSLSGGAYNEQFF
CDR3 DNA: TGTGCCAGCAGCTTGAGCGGGGGGGCCTACAATGAGCAGTTCTTC

clone size: .
V gene: TRBV9
D gene: .
J gene: TRBJ2-7
CDR3 protein: CASSVEGENYEQYF
CDR3 DNA: TGTGCCAGCAGCGTAGAAGGGGAAAACTACGAGCAGTACTTC

clone size: .
V gene: TRBV2
D gene: TRBD1
J gene: TRBJ1-1
CDR3 protein: CASSEVTGGALGNTEAFF
CDR3 DNA: TGTGCCAGCAGTGAAGTGACAGGGGGCGCGTTGGGGAACACTGAAGCTTTCTTT

clone size: .
V gene: TRBV20-1
D gene: TRBD2
J gene: TRBJ2-1
CDR3 protein: CSASSTSGGLLTYNEQFF
CDR3 DNA: TGCAGTGCTAGTAGTACTAGCGGGGGGCTCCTTACCTACAATGAGCAGTTCTTC

clone size: .
V gene: TRBV7-2
D gene: TRBD2
J gene: TRBJ2-2
CDR3 protein: CASSINGGARGELFF
CDR3 DNA: TGTGCCAGCAGCATCAACGGGGGGGCACGCGGGGAGCTGTTTTTT

clone size: .
V gene: TRBV29-1
D gene: .
J gene: TRBJ2-7
CDR3 protein: CSVVGANYEQYF
CDR3 DNA: TGCAGCGTTGTAGGAGCTAACTACGAGCAGTACTTC

clone size: .
V gene: TRBV7-9
D gene: TRBD1
J gene: TRBJ2-7
CDR3 protein: CASSSSRTGSYEQYF
CDR3 DNA: TGTGCCAGCAGCTCTTCAAGGACAGGGTCCTACGAGCAGTACTTC

clone size: .
V gene: TRBV27
D gene: TRBD1
J gene: TRBJ1-1
CDR3 protein: CASSLAGGANTEAFF
CDR3 DNA: TGTGCCAGCAGTTTAGCAGGGGGAGCAAACACTGAAGCTTTCTTT

clone size: .
V gene: TRBV7-6
D gene: .
J gene: TRBJ2-3
CDR3 protein: CASSFNKGSGTDTQYF
CDR3 DNA: TGTGCCAGCAGCTTTAACAAGGGGTCCGGCACAGATACGCAGTATTTT

clone size: .
V gene: TRBV11-3
D gene: .
J gene: TRBJ2-3
CDR3 protein: CASSRSRSTDTQYF
CDR3 DNA: TGTGCCAGCAGCCGGAGTCGTAGCACAGATACGCAGTATTTT

clone size: .
V gene: TRBV5-1
D gene: TRBD2
J gene: TRBJ2-7
CDR3 protein: CASSSTSGNNEQYF
CDR3 DNA: TGCGCCAGCAGCTCGACTAGCGGGAATAACGAGCAGTACTTC

clone size: .
V gene: TRBV6-5
D gene: .
J gene: TRBJ1-1
CDR3 protein: CASSYGGVNTEAFF
CDR3 DNA: TGTGCCAGCAGTTACGGAGGGGTGAACACTGAAGCTTTCTTT

clone size: .
V gene: TRBV5-1
D gene: TRBD2
J gene: TRBJ2-7
CDR3 protein: CASSPRTSGTYEQYF
CDR3 DNA: TGCGCCAGCAGCCCTCGGACTAGCGGAACCTACGAGCAGTACTTC

clone size: .
V gene: TRBV27
D gene: TRBD1
J gene: TRBJ2-2
CDR3 protein: CASSLGTGAGELFF
CDR3 DNA: TGTGCCAGCAGTCTGGGGACAGGGGCCGGGGAGCTGTTTTTT

clone size: once
V gene: TRBV6-5
D gene: .
J gene: TRBJ2-3
CDR3 protein: CASSYRAASTDTQYF
CDR3 DNA: TGTGCCAGCAGTTATAGAGCCGCTAGCACAGATACGCAGTATTTT

clone size: .
V gene: TRBV3-1/TRBV3-2
D gene: .
J gene: TRBJ2-7
CDR3 protein: CASSIYGTDEQYF
CDR3 DNA: TGTGCCAGCAGCATCTACGGTACTGACGAGCAGTACTTC

clone size: .
V gene: TRBV30
D gene: .
J gene: TRBJ1-1
CDR3 protein: CAWSDEGRGEAFF
CDR3 DNA: TGTGCCTGGAGTGATGAGGGAAGGGGGGAAGCTTTCTTT

clone size: .
V gene: TRBV4-1
D gene: TRBD1
J gene: TRBJ2-4
CDR3 protein: CASSQDVRQGENIQYF
CDR3 DNA: TGCGCCAGCAGCCAAGATGTTCGACAGGGTGAAAACATTCAGTACTTC

clone size: .
V gene: TRBV10-2
D gene: .
J gene: TRBJ2-3
CDR3 protein: CASSIELLDTQYF
CDR3 DNA: TGCGCCAGCAGCATAGAACTTTTAGATACGCAGTATTTT

clone size: once
V gene: TRBV4-3
D gene: .
J gene: TRBJ2-5
CDR3 protein: CASSQGLPQETQYF
CDR3 DNA: TGCGCCAGCAGCCAAGGACTACCCCAAGAGACCCAGTACTTC

clone size: .
V gene: TRBV20-1
D gene: .
J gene: TRBJ1-4
CDR3 protein: CSASQSGGVEKLFF
CDR3 DNA: TGCAGTGCTAGTCAATCGGGGGGAGTGGAAAAACTGTTTTTT

clone size: .
V gene: TRBV9
D gene: TRBD2
J gene: TRBJ2-2
CDR3 protein: CASSGRLADTGELFF
CDR3 DNA: TGTGCCAGCAGCGGACGACTAGCCGACACCGGGGAGCTGTTTTTT

clone size: .
V gene: TRBV2
D gene: TRBD1
J gene: TRBJ1-4
CDR3 protein: CAIGQGDEKLFF
CDR3 DNA: TGTGCCATAGGACAGGGAGATGAAAAACTGTTTTTT

clone size: .
V gene: TRBV19
D gene: TRBD2
J gene: TRBJ2-1
CDR3 protein: CASSISSGANNEQFF
CDR3 DNA: TGTGCCAGTAGTATTTCTAGCGGAGCAAACAATGAGCAGTTCTTC

clone size: .
V gene: TRBV5-1
D gene: .
J gene: TRBJ1-2
CDR3 protein: CASSLEWGQGANTF
CDR3 DNA: .

clone size: .
V gene: TRBV28
D gene: TRBD1
J gene: TRBJ2-3
CDR3 protein: CASTRTGPTDTQYF
CDR3 DNA: TGTGCCAGCACCCGGACAGGGCCCACAGATACGCAGTATTTT